This T cell receptor (beta chain) was retrieved from a study of spatial heterogeneity in lung cancer. Time point: sample taken at primary tumor resection. Extraction of whole RNA from tumor, nontumor lung or frozen PBMC preceded unsorted sequencing. The donor group consisted of some 70 patients who had untreated, early-stage non-small cell lung cancer. CDR3 length equals 15 residues. The germline V gene encodes CDR1 MNHEY and CDR2 SMNVEV (reference sequence). Trimming removed 2 bases at V and 6 bases at J, with 11 bases between. This clonotype has at least ten counts. Every cDNA TCR molecule received its own unique molecular identifier. TCRdb re-analysed the 5' RACE reads in MiXCR, keeping a single row per CDR3 protein. There are tens of thousands of distinct CDR3 sequences in the sample; roughly 9.5% occur only once, and 6.9% lies in the top ten.

The rearrangement uses TRBV27 and TRBJ1-6; D is undetermined. The clonotype originates from a male donor with early-stage non-small cell lung cancer. The sequencing used PBMCs, collected at surgery. This chain's CDR3 is CASSLGVGFNSPLHF. In nucleotides, the CDR3 is TGTGCCAGCAGTTTAGGTGTGGGGTTTAATTCACCCCTCCACTTT.